This TCR beta chain is from a study of blood T cell repertoires in COVID-19. Across the whole study: T cells, B-cell-depleted T cells, or PBMCs provided the cDNA or gDNA that served as material.

V dropped 3 bases and J dropped 9 bases, with 15 bases sitting between them. There are 13 residues in the CDR3. The data were produced by immunoSEQ multiplex PCR, yet TCRdb's version contains in-frame clones alone and is incomplete. The sample has about 500,000 clones; 89% are singletons. This clone was seen only once. The chain carries TRBV12-3 or TRBV12-4 and TRBJ2-7; weak D call: TRBD2 (5 bases). Material: peripheral blood. The receptor was derived from a young man with COVID-19, enrolled during active disease. The CDR3 DNA reads TGTGCCAGCAGTTTGAGTGGGAGCGACGGGCAGTACTTC. Translating it yields CASSLSGSDGQYF.